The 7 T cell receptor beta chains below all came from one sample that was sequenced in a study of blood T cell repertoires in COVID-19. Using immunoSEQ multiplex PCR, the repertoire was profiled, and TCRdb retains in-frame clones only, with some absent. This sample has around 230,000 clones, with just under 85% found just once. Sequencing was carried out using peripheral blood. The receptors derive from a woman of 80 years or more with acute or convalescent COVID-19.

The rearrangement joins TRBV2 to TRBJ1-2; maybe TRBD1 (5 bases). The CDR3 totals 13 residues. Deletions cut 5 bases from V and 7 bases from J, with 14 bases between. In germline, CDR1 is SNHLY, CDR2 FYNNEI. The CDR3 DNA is TGTGCCAGCAGTTTTACAGGTATAGGTGGCTACACCTTC. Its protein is CASSFTGIGGYTF.

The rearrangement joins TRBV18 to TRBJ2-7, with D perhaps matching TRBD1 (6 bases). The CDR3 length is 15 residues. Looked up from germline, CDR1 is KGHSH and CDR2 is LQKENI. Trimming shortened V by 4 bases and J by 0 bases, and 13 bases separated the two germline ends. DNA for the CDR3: TGTGCCAGCTCACGTACAGGGAAGGACTCCTACGAGCAGTACTTC. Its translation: CASSRTGKDSYEQYF.

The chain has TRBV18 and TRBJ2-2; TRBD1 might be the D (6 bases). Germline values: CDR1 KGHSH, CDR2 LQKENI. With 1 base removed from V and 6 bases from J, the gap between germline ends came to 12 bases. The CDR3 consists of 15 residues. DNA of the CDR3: TGTGCCAGCTCACCACGGGGGCTCCTTTCCGGGGAGCTGTTTTTT. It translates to CASSPRGLLSGELFF.

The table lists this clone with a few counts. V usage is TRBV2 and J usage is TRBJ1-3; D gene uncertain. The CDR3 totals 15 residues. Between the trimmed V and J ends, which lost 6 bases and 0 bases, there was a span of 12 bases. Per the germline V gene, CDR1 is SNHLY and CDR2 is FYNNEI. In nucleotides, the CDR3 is TGTGCCAGCAGCCTAATAATTCTCTCTGGAAACACCATATATTTT. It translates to CASSLIILSGNTIYF.

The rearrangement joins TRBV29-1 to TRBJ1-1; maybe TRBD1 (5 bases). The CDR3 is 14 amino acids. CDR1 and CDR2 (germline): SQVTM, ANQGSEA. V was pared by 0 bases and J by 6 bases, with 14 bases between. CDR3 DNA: TGCAGCGTTGAAGACCGAGTAGGGGTTCCTGAAGCTTTCTTT. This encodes CSVEDRVGVPEAFF.

In nucleotides, the CDR3 is TGTGCCAGCAGTACCCGAGGGGGAGGGCTCGTTACGCAGTATTTT. Translated: CASSTRGGGLVTQYF. The chain uses TRBV2 and TRBJ2-3; weak D call: TRBD2 (7 bases). The V and J ends lost 5 bases and 8 bases respectively, with 20 bases between them. The CDR3 runs to 15 residues. Per germline, CDR1 SNHLY and CDR2 FYNNEI. The full variable domain, completed using reference TRBV2 and TRBJ2-3, is EPEVTQTPSHQVTQMGQEVILRCVPISNHLYFYWYRQILGQKVEFLVSFYNNEISEKSEIFDDQFSVERPDGSNFTLKIRSTKLEDSAMYFCASSTRGGGLVTQYFGPGTRLTVL.

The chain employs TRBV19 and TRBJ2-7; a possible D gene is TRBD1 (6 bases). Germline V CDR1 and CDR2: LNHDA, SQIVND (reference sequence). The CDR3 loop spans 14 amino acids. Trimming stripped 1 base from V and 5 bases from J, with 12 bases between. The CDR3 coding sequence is TGTGCCAGTAGTATAGTGGGCAGGGGAGACGAGCAGTACTTC. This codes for CASSIVGRGDEQYF.